The rows below give T cell receptor beta chains drawn from one sample of a study of blood T cell repertoires in COVID-19. Assay used: immunoSEQ multiplex PCR; TCRdb lists only in-frame clones, some missing. The sample lists 88,000 or so clones, approximately 86% occurring once. Input material: peripheral blood. All receptors derive from a man aged 55 to 70 with acute or convalescent COVID-19. CDR3s leave out the opening cysteine and the closing phenylalanine or tryptophan. Each record gives: J gene, V gene, D gene, CDR3 protein. D genes are given only for firm matches.

>TRBJ2-3|TRBV5-1|TRBD2
ASSLGAGDRADTQY
>TRBJ1-3|TRBV4-1|NA
ASESSGNTIY
>TRBJ1-3|TRBV12-5|NA
ASAGVAYGNTIY
>TRBJ2-1|TRBV7-2|NA
ASSSRADYNEQF
>TRBJ1-2|TRBV6-5|TRBD1
ASSYSSGQGWYGYT
>TRBJ2-7|TRBV2|TRBD1
ASTATGAEQY
>TRBJ1-1|TRBV10-2|NA
ASSESSRGSGEAF
>TRBJ2-7|TRBV7-9|TRBD1
ASSLGQLTEQY
>TRBJ2-3|TRBV6-5|NA
ASIVGGQDTQY
>TRBJ2-3|TRBV19|NA
ASAGLMTDTQY
>TRBJ1-1|TRBV28|NA
ASSLHQGRTEAF
>TRBJ2-7|TRBV11-2|TRBD1
ASSRRTGVGHEQY
>TRBJ1-5|TRBV16|NA
ASSQSTASNQPQH
>TRBJ2-1|TRBV11-2|TRBD1
ASSLFRTGGKNEQF
>TRBJ1-2|TRBV3-1/TRBV3-2|NA
ASSLNPTNYGYT
>TRBJ1-5|TRBV3-1/TRBV3-2|TRBD1
ASSQTQGNNQPQH
>TRBJ1-6|TRBV5-1|TRBD1
ASSLSGRGRPSSPLH
>TRBJ2-7|TRBV9|TRBD2
ASSVGVAGGPYEQY
>TRBJ2-3|TRBV9|NA
ASSVRQGGSDTQY
>TRBJ2-3|TRBV6-2/TRBV6-3|TRBD2
ASSYSKWSGGAGPHTQY
>TRBJ2-7|TRBV3-1/TRBV3-2|TRBD1
ASSLRTGSSYEQY
>TRBJ2-3|TRBV7-3|NA
ASSVTGGADTQY
>TRBJ2-1|TRBV7-2|NA
ASSFGEVYNEQF
>TRBJ2-3|TRBV28|NA
ASSSGTDTQY
>TRBJ1-2|TRBV10-3|TRBD1
AINDGQGYGYT
>TRBJ1-2|TRBV5-1|NA
ASSLRPGVYYGYT
>TRBJ2-1|TRBV4-1|NA
ASSLEFGAVGNEQF
>TRBJ2-2|TRBV30|NA
AWKVTVNTGELF
>TRBJ2-5|TRBV14|TRBD1
ASSQDWDRAY
>TRBJ2-5|TRBV29-1|TRBD1
SYDRGETQY
>TRBJ2-7|TRBV12-3/TRBV12-4|NA
ASRTGPSYEQY
>TRBJ1-1|TRBV29-1|TRBD1
SVAGTGSTEAF
>TRBJ1-6|TRBV9|TRBD1
ASSVGQGYNSPLH
>TRBJ1-1|TRBV6-2/TRBV6-3|NA
ASSYSGHATEAF
>TRBJ2-7|TRBV7-2|TRBD2
ASSLVGTSGGSSYEQY
>TRBJ1-1|TRBV6-5|NA
ASRDIMNTEAF
>TRBJ1-1|TRBV9|NA
ASSVNNRETEAF
>TRBJ1-6|TRBV6-2/TRBV6-3|NA
ASSFRPGGNSPLH
>TRBJ2-5|TRBV7-9|NA
ASSPSYQETQY
>TRBJ1-5|TRBV2|TRBD1
ASRGLGQYQPQH
>TRBJ2-7|TRBV12-3/TRBV12-4|TRBD1
ASSPGQGYEQY
>TRBJ1-3|TRBV2|TRBD1
ASRKLRDSSGNTIY
>TRBJ1-5|TRBV19|NA
ASGRQSTPNQPQH
>TRBJ1-3|TRBV28|NA
ASSFQVNSGNTIY
>TRBJ2-7|TRBV11-2|NA
ASSHYSGPPREQY
>TRBJ2-5|TRBV5-6|TRBD1
ASSFIDREETQY
>TRBJ1-6|TRBV5-6|TRBD1
ASSGGDRGDSPLH
>TRBJ1-5|TRBV19|TRBD1
ASSIQGGRSNQPQH
>TRBJ2-3|TRBV9|TRBD2
ASSEGTSLTDTQY
>TRBJ2-2|TRBV6-5|NA
ASSYGVAGARGELF